Each of the 10 T cell receptor beta chains below was sequenced from the same sample in a study of cytomegalovirus exposure and HLA in healthy donors. Sequencing was performed with immunoSEQ multiplex PCR; in TCRdb, only in-frame clones are kept and a portion is missing. The table has some 250,000 clones, about 92% seen once. Sequences were obtained from PBMCs. The receptors shown here come from a woman between 25 and 40 years old in good health and CMV-seronegative.

The V gene is TRBV27, the J gene TRBJ1-5; TRBD1 matches 9 bases. Germline trimming cut 3 bases from V and 7 bases from J; bases unmatched to any gene: 4. CDR1 MNHEY and CDR2 SMNVEV come from the germline V gene (reference sequence). This CDR3 has 14 amino acids. The CDR3 region has the DNA TGTGCCAGCAGTTTGGGACAGGGAGAGCAGCCCCAGCATTTT. Translated: CASSLGQGEQPQHF.

This clone turned up a few times. The chain joins TRBV25-1 to TRBJ2-3, with TRBD1 matching 7 bases. The germline gives CDR1 MGHDK, CDR2 SYGVNS. The CDR3 is made up of 16 amino acids. Germline trimming cut 4 bases from V and 4 bases from J; bases unmatched to any gene: 11. CDR3 protein: CASSGPVGGRADTQYF. The CDR3 DNA is TGTGCCAGCAGTGGGCCCGTAGGGGGCAGGGCAGATACGCAGTATTTT.

This clone occurred once. V is TRBV30 and J is TRBJ2-7, with D tentatively TRBD1 (5 bases). The CDR3 sequence is 13 residues long. V was clipped by 1 base and J by 3 bases, with 10 bases between them. Looked up from germline, CDR1 is GTSNPN and CDR2 is SVGIG (reference sequence). The CDR3 DNA is TGTGCCTGGAGTGGCAGGGCGTTCTACGAGCAGTACTTC. Amino acid sequence: CAWSGRAFYEQYF.

This chain links TRBV6-1 with TRBJ2-1; no firm D call. The CDR3 length is 16 residues. Looked up from germline, CDR1 is MNHNS and CDR2 is SASEGT. Trimming cost V 2 bases and J 2 bases, with 13 bases left between them. CDR3 loop: CASSEILAATYNEQFF. The CDR3 coding sequence is TGTGCCAGCAGTGAAATCTTGGCTGCTACCTACAATGAGCAGTTCTTC.

The chain joins TRBV4-1 to TRBJ2-7, with D tentatively TRBD1 (6 bases). The V gene's germline CDR1 is MGHRA and CDR2 YSYEKL. V was cut by 1 base and J by 6 bases, with 19 bases left in between. This CDR3 is built from 16 residues. Here the CDR3 DNA reads TGCGCCAGCAGCCAAGCCCCGCCCGGGACATTCGGCGAGCAGTACTTC. Translation gives CASSQAPPGTFGEQYF.

CDR3 in amino acids: CASNAGDGTQYF. Here the CDR3 DNA reads TGTGCCAGCAATGCGGGAGATGGCACGCAGTATTTT. V usage is TRBV9 and J usage is TRBJ2-3; 7 nucleotides line up with TRBD2. J was trimmed by 9 bases and V by 6 bases; bases with no gene match: 7. Germline CDR1 SGDLS, CDR2 YYNGEE. This CDR3 has 12 residues.

The chain has TRBV28 and TRBJ1-5, with 8 bases that match TRBD1. The germline CDR1 and CDR2 sequences are MDHEN and SYDVKM. This CDR3 spans 15 amino acids. The junction had 11 bases not matched to a gene; V was cut back by 9 bases and J by 4 bases. The chain's CDR3 is CASNDGTGWNQPQHF. DNA for the CDR3: TGTGCCAGTAATGATGGGACAGGTTGGAATCAGCCCCAGCATTTT.

The chain joins TRBV9 to TRBJ1-3, with TRBD1 identical over 8 bases. Germline CDR1 SGDLS, CDR2 YYNGEE. This CDR3 is built from 14 residues. Unmatched junction bases numbered 4, after V lost 5 bases and J lost 3 bases. CDR3 residues: CASSRQGYGNTIYF. DNA of the CDR3: TGTGCCAGCAGTCGACAGGGGTATGGAAACACCATATATTTT.

The V and J genes are TRBV6-1 and TRBJ2-1, with unresolved D. This CDR3 comprises 16 residues. In germline, CDR1 is MNHNS, CDR2 SASEGT. V lost 3 bases and J lost 5, with 17 bases in between. CDR3 DNA sequence: TGTGCCAGCAGTGAGCTTAAAGGTGGCCCCGACAATGAGCAGTTCTTC. As protein: CASSELKGGPDNEQFF.

The chain recombines TRBV29-1 with TRBJ2-6, with D unclear. The ends were cut back, 6 bases at V and 6 bases at J, with 6 bases in the middle. The germline V gene encodes CDR1 SQVTM and CDR2 ANQGSEA. The CDR3 is made up of 11 amino acids. This CDR3 reads CSVDAANVLTF. CDR3 DNA: TGCAGCGTCGATGCGGCCAACGTCCTGACTTTC.